This T cell receptor (beta chain) stems from a study of OX40 agonist ivuxolimab in advanced cancers. The method was immunoSEQ multiplex PCR; TCRdb's version includes in-frame clones alone and lacks a portion of them. The profile shows about 61,000 clones, approximately 90% of them singletons. V shed 6 bases and J shed 6 bases, with 20 bases lying between them. CDR1 and CDR2 (germline): LNHDA, SQIVND (reference sequence). CDR3 length equals 15 residues. The origin of this receptor is an adult with an advanced solid tumor such as melanoma, head and neck, liver or kidney cancer. Sample: CD4+ or CD8+ T cells sorted from blood, taken in a trial of the OX40 agonist ivuxolimab. The rearrangement uses TRBV19 and TRBJ1-1; possibly TRBD1 for D (6 bases). DNA for the CDR3: TGTGCCAGTAGGCCACAACAGGGAGGGAGGGCTGAAGCTTTCTTT. Its protein product is CASRPQQGGRAEAFF. The full variable domain, rest sourced from reference TRBV19 and TRBJ1-1, is DGGITQSPKYLFRKEGQNVTLSCEQNLNHDAMYWYRQDPGQGLRLIYYSQIVNDFQKGDIAEGYSVSREKKESFPLTVTSAQKNPTAFYLCASRPQQGGRAEAFFGQGTRLTVV.